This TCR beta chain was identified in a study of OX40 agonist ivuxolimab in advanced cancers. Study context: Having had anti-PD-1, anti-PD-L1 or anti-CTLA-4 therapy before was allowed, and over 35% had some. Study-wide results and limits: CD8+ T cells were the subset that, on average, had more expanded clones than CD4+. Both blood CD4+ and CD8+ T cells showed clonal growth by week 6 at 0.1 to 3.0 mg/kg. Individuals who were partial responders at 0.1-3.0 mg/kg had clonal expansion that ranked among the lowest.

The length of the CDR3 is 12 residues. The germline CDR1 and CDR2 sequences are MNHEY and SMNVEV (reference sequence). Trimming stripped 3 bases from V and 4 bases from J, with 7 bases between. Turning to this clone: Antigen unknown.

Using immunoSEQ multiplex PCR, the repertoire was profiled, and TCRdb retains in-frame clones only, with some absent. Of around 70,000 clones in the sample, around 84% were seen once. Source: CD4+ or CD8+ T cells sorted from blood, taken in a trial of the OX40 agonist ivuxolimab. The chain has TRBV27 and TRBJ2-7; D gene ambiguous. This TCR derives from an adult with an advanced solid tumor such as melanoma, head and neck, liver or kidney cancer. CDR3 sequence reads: CASSFKGYEQYF. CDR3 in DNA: TGTGCCAGCAGTTTCAAGGGATACGAGCAGTACTTC.